The 14 T cell receptor beta chains below were found in one sample sequenced in a study of blood T cell repertoires in COVID-19. Method: immunoSEQ multiplex PCR; TCRdb's copy keeps in-frame clones and lacks some. The data hold about 260,000 clones, with around 87% observed a single time. Sequencing input: peripheral blood. The receptor source for this set is a woman aged 50 to 60 with acute or convalescent COVID-19.

The chain links TRBV19 to TRBJ2-5; 8 positions match TRBD1. V lost 5 bases to trimming and J lost 2 bases; unmatched junction nucleotides: 4. The germline V gene has CDR1 LNHDA and CDR2 SQIVND (reference sequence). The CDR3 spans 14 residues. The CDR3 loop is CASSAYRGQETQYF. The DNA for the CDR3 is TGTGCCAGTAGTGCCTACAGGGGGCAAGAGACCCAGTACTTC.

V and J are TRBV5-1 and TRBJ1-6; 8 bases match TRBD1. CDR1 and CDR2 from the germline V gene are SGHRS and YFSETQ. The CDR3 spans 16 residues. Germline trimming cut 0 bases from V and 3 bases from J; bases unmatched to any gene: 2. CDR3 loop: CASSLAGTGYNSPLHF. The CDR3 DNA reads TGCGCCAGCAGCTTGGCGGGGACAGGCTATAATTCACCCCTCCACTTT.

In its sample, this clone was seen a few times. The V and J genes are TRBV2 and TRBJ1-4; 9 nucleotides align to TRBD1. V shed 6 bases, J shed 8 bases, and the junction held 10 bases outside the gene matches. The CDR3 is 15 residues long. Germline V lookup: CDR1 SNHLY, CDR2 FYNNEI. The CDR3 DNA is TGTGCCAGCAGGCCCCTGGGGACAGGGCTAGAAAAACTGTTTTTT. Its translation: CASRPLGTGLEKLFF. The whole variable domain, filled in from reference TRBV2 and TRBJ1-4, reads EPEVTQTPSHQVTQMGQEVILRCVPISNHLYFYWYRQILGQKVEFLVSFYNNEISEKSEIFDDQFSVERPDGSNFTLKIRSTKLEDSAMYFCASRPLGTGLEKLFFGSGTQLSVL.

Comments on this clone: Germline is not matched at one junction end, which may reflect a read error. The V gene is TRBV7-7, the J gene TRBJ2-1; TRBD2 matches at 9 bases. Per the germline V gene, CDR1 is SSHAT and CDR2 is FNYEAQ (reference sequence). The CDR3 totals 14 residues. Here the CDR3 DNA reads TGTGCTAGCAGCTTAGCGGGAGAACACAATGAGCAGTTCTTC. Its protein is CASSLAGEHNEQFF.

The chain joins TRBV19 to TRBJ1-1, with a possible D match to TRBD1 (6 bases). V was trimmed by 0 bases and J by 4 bases, leaving 18 bases between them. This CDR3 spans 17 amino acids. Per germline, CDR1 LNHDA and CDR2 SQIVND (reference sequence). This CDR3 reads CASSIEGSRGMVTEAFF. In nucleotides, the CDR3 is TGTGCCAGTAGTATAGAAGGCTCAAGGGGGATGGTCACTGAAGCTTTCTTT.

In its sample, this clone was seen once. The chain carries TRBV12-3 or TRBV12-4 and TRBJ1-4, with D unresolved. The CDR3 is made up of 11 amino acids. V lost 8 bases, J lost 8 bases, and 9 bases lay in between. The CDR3, as DNA: TGTGCCAGCCGGAGAGAGGAAAAACTGTTTTTT. This codes for CASRREEKLFF.

This clone was recorded only once. This chain links TRBV11-2 with TRBJ2-1; D call uncertain. V was pared by 3 bases and J by 2 bases, with 11 bases between. Per germline, CDR1 SGHAT and CDR2 FQNNGV. The length of the CDR3 is 15 residues. The CDR3 nucleotides read TGTGCCAGCAGCTTTGCTGGAACTACCTACAATGAGCAGTTCTTC. Translated: CASSFAGTTYNEQFF.

The chain joins TRBV3-1 (or the pseudogene TRBV3-2) to TRBJ1-1; the match to TRBD1 covers 8 bases. The length of the CDR3 is 13 residues. J gave up 5 bases and V 6 bases, and 5 bases lay outside the gene matches. Germline V gives CDR1 LGHDT, CDR2 YNNKEL (reference sequence). The CDR3, as DNA: TGTGCCAGCAGTCTGACAGGGGAGACTGAAGCTTTCTTT. This gives the protein CASSLTGETEAFF.

The chain joins TRBV7-2 to TRBJ1-2; D gene uncertain. The CDR3 has 13 amino acids. Trimming cost V 6 bases and J 5 bases, with 13 bases left between them. Germline V lookup: CDR1 SGHTA, CDR2 FQGNSA. CDR3 sequence (DNA): TGTGCCAGCAGTCAGAATCGAGGGTATGGCTACACCTTC. Translation gives CASSQNRGYGYTF.

This clone came up a few times. The chain joins TRBV18 to TRBJ1-5; D possibly corresponds to TRBD1 (5 bases). Trimming cost V 3 bases and J 7 bases, with 13 bases left between them. The germline V gene has CDR1 KGHSH and CDR2 LQKENI. This CDR3 spans 14 amino acids. The CDR3 protein is CASSPPPGEQPQHF. The CDR3 DNA reads TGTGCCAGCTCACCCCCGCCGGGGGAACAGCCCCAGCATTTT.

The V gene is TRBV29-1, the J gene TRBJ1-5; 10 positions agree with TRBD1. J was trimmed by 6 bases and V by 5 bases; bases with no gene match: 10. This CDR3 has 15 residues. From germline, CDR1 is SQVTM and CDR2 ANQGSEA. CDR3 sequence: CSVTRDRGIGQPQHF. CDR3 DNA sequence: TGCAGCGTTACTAGGGACAGGGGAATAGGTCAGCCCCAGCATTTT.

The chain recombines TRBV5-6 with TRBJ1-5; D unresolved. Trimming removed 0 bases from V and 0 bases from J, with 4 bases in between. This CDR3 has 14 amino acids. Germline lookup yields CDR1 SGHDT and CDR2 YYEEEE. CDR3 bases: TGTGCCAGCAGCTTGGCGGGTAGCAATCAGCCCCAGCATTTT. Its protein product is CASSLAGSNQPQHF.

This chain uses TRBV7-3 with TRBJ2-7; possibly TRBD2 for D (6 bases). The germline CDR1 and CDR2 sequences are SGHTA and FQGTGA. The CDR3 has 16 amino acids. Trimming cost V 4 bases and J 7 bases, with 23 bases left between them. CDR3 DNA sequence: TGTGCCAGCAGCTCTTCCCCCGGGACGGGAGCGGGTGAGCAGTACTTC. Protein product: CASSSSPGTGAGEQYF.

The rearrangement links TRBV7-9 to TRBJ1-2; 7 nucleotides agree with TRBD1. Losses at the gene ends were 5 bases for V and 7 bases for J; bases not matched to a gene: 10. The V gene's germline CDR1 is SEHNR and CDR2 FQNEAQ (reference sequence). The CDR3 length is 14 residues. CDR3 in amino acids: CASSMRQGEAGYTF. The DNA for the CDR3 is TGTGCCAGCAGCATGAGACAGGGCGAGGCTGGCTACACCTTC.